This T cell receptor beta chain was retrieved from a study of blood T cell repertoires in COVID-19. Across the study: PBMCs, B-cell-depleted T cells, or T cells provided the cDNA or gDNA that made up the material.

In the original workflow: The assay estimated nucleated cells by amplifying reference gene primers. Sequenced by immunoSEQ multiplex PCR; TCRdb stores in-frame clones only, minus some. That table furnishes V, J and clone size, whereas the DNA furnished D and trimming. There are under 150,000 clones in the sample; 90% occur only once, and approximately 3.7% lies in the top ten. The CDR3 length is 16 residues. Losses at the gene ends were 3 bases for V and 2 bases for J; bases not matched to a gene: 6. Germline lookup yields CDR1 KGHSH and CDR2 LQKENI. Specimen: peripheral blood. V gene TRBV18 combines with J gene TRBJ1-2; 10 nucleotides line up with TRBD1. The TCR comes from a man between 50 and 59 years old with active COVID-19. CDR3 nucleotides: TGTGCCAGCTCACCGCGGGGACAGGGGTCCAACTATGGCTACACCTTC. Translation: CASSPRGQGSNYGYTF.